This TCR beta chain originates from a study of beta chain features in type 1 diabetes (dated by TCRdb to the late 2010s). Study-wide context: Patients and healthy donors did not differ in mean age, gender distribution, total cell number or subset yield. Across all samples, 107,917,701 sorted cells were examined, and cell number per subset correlated strongly with RNA yield. Whereas all 30 or so donors provided naive and central memory subsets, regulatory and stem cell-like memory subsets were isolated from just 8 patients and roughly eight healthy donors. The study compared the TCRB repertoires of sorted circulating CD4+ T cell subsets in recently diagnosed type 1 diabetes patients with those in matched healthy donors.

Each donor gave one peripheral blood draw, roughly 110 mL on average, collected into heparinised tubes. A BD FACSAria II was used to sort naive, central memory, regulatory and stem cell-like memory CD4+ T cells with a panel that included CD45RO, CCR7, CD25, CD127, CD95 and CD27. A purity above 95% was achieved for all sorted populations. PBMCs were isolated immediately by Lymphoprep density gradient centrifugation and stained directly without culture. So that batch effects would be minimized, each experiment stained and sorted samples in pairs, pairing one healthy donor with one patient. As for this clone: What antigen it recognizes has not been identified. Within one base of it there is no much larger clone, and no base qualities were kept.

The entire isolated RNA was reverse transcribed using the High Capacity cDNA Reverse Transcription Kit, and thus expressed TCRB transcripts were sequenced. Naive, central memory and regulatory T cell samples underwent deep immunoSEQ sequencing, averaging around 3.7 million total reads per sample. Sorted cells were lysed in RLT buffer and RNA was extracted with DNase-treated RNeasy Micro or Mini kits, depending on cell number. Each cell subset was processed on its own to prevent cross-contamination, while patient and healthy donor samples were processed together. Using the immunoSEQ multiplex PCR, TCRB sequences were amplified from cDNA into 87-bp fragments spanning the CDR3 region. Sequencing of the amplicons was done on the Illumina HiSeq platform. For the original study's pipeline: Synthetic template baselines were used to correct PCR bias computationally, reads within Hamming distance 2 were collapsed, and singletons that could not be merged were discarded. By aligning reads against IMGT, V, D and J genes, CDR3 length, and insertions or deletions at six rearrangement sites were assigned. Within each subset, clonotype counts were normalized to sorted cell number, after which true diversity and Gini coefficients were computed with the tcR R package. Repertoire sharing was quantified using the overlap coefficient calculated on TCRB nucleotide sequences. Out-of-frame TCRB sequences from naive cells were analyzed to stand in for the pre-selection repertoire. Here the immuneACCESS table is served through TCRdb, limited to in-frame sequences with V and J called. Missing clones are a known gap in these copies; in checked studies unresolved V genes cover under half, and the rest lacks a known reason. The D gene and trimming were derived from the DNA, and the V and J assignments and clone size from that table. The sample table records hundreds of thousands of clones; around an eighth of these occur just once. The top ten clones comprise about 0.01% of the sample.

The CDR3 covers 13 residues, taking in both the cysteine and the phenylalanine. The only DNA kept is the CDR3, 39 bases in frame from the first base. The germline V gene sets CDR1 to SGHTA and CDR2 to FQGTGA. V is pared back by 7 bases and J by 6 bases, with 14 bases lying between the germline termini. Broader findings and caveats from the paper: Shorter templates might be favored by PCR, yet because patient and control samples were amplified and corrected together, any such skew would affect both groups equally. Only small numbers of individuals were included in the HLA sub-analyses, which left unresolved whether HLA type had any influence on TCRB rearrangement. Fewer insertions and more nucleotide deletions at VDJ recombination sites were observed in patients with type 1 diabetes, implying thymic rearrangement abnormalities. A moderate but significant shortening of TCRB CDR3 length was observed in type 1 diabetes patients in all four CD4+ subsets. Because cDNA was sequenced instead of genomic DNA, activated cells with high expression could be over-represented, although the groups did not differ in activation or CD3 levels. Naive, central memory and regulatory TCRB repertoires appeared more similar among patients than among healthy donors.

The sample comprised naive CD4+ T cells from blood. This sample's cell subset or site label indicates: true naive CD4+ T cells. The source is a woman under 30 with type 1 diabetes. The V gene is TRBV7-3 and the J gene is TRBJ2-3, with a tentative D gene TRBD2 over 6 matching bases. The DNA sequence is as follows: TGTGCCAGCACGGGAGTTGTGGGGGATACGCAGTATTTT. This gives the protein CASTGVVGDTQYF.